This T cell receptor (beta chain) derives from a study of T cells after yellow fever vaccination. The study's findings and limits: Booster samples showed a return of most primary-vaccination clones (roughly 96% CD4, approximately 90% CD8). Researchers noted that a small share of clonotypes showed up in both CD4 and CD8 compartments.

A single record per CDR3 protein comes from TCRdb applying MiXCR to the 5' RACE reads. The sample holds around 250,000 distinct CDR3 sequences, over 4.5% seen once. This clonotype was detected a few times. Its antigen remains unknown. The specimen comprised CD4+ T cells sorted from PBMCs, sampled on the day of the yellow fever booster vaccination. The clonotype was recovered from a man aged 18 to 30 who received the YFV17D yellow fever vaccine.

The CDR3 spells CASSLWGGRQNTEAFF. CDR3 coding DNA: TGTGCCAGCAGCCTATGGGGGGGCAGGCAGAACACTGAAGCTTTCTTT. The genes are TRBV7-3 and TRBJ1-1, with a tentative D call TRBD1 (6 bases). The CDR3 consists of 16 residues. The V and J ends lost 5 bases and 1 base respectively, with 17 bases between them. Germline V gene sequence: CDR1 SGHTA, CDR2 FQGTGA.